The 21 T cell receptor beta chains given below trace back to one sample, sequenced in a study of T cells after yellow fever vaccination. From the 5' RACE reads, TCRdb called clonotypes with MiXCR, one entry per CDR3 protein. The sample lists some 320,000 distinct CDR3 sequences, approximately 8% occurring once. The sample was CD4+ T cells sorted from PBMCs, taken 5 days after the yellow fever booster vaccination. The source of these receptors is a man aged 18 to 30 who received the YFV17D yellow fever vaccine.

This chain links TRBV29-1 with TRBJ2-1, with D perhaps TRBD2 (5 bases). The CDR3 spans 12 residues. The germline V gene has CDR1 SQVTM and CDR2 ANQGSEA. V lost 8 bases and J lost 5, with 13 bases in between. In DNA form, the CDR3 reads TGCAGCCAAGGTGGGAGAAACAATGAGCAGTTCTTC. The encoded protein is CSQGGRNNEQFF.

The rearrangement uses TRBV5-1 and TRBJ2-3, with 7 bases matching TRBD1. V lost 4 bases to trimming and J lost 2 bases; unmatched junction nucleotides: 7. The CDR3 spans 15 residues. Germline CDR1 and CDR2: SGHRS and YFSETQ. The CDR3 DNA sequence: TGCGCCAGCAGCCACCGGGACAGCAACACAGATACGCAGTATTTT. It is translated as CASSHRDSNTDTQYF.

This clonotype was detected ten times or more. The chain carries TRBV18 and TRBJ2-1, with D unresolved. V shed 0 bases and J shed 5 bases, with 8 bases lying between them. The germline V gene has CDR1 KGHSH and CDR2 LQKENI. The CDR3 is 14 residues long. CDR3 sequence: CASSPPQGNNEQFF. The DNA for the CDR3 is TGTGCCAGCTCACCACCGCAAGGGAACAATGAGCAGTTCTTC. Supplemented by reference TRBV18 and TRBJ2-1, the full variable domain reads NAGVMQNPRHLVRRRGQEARLRCSPMKGHSHVYWYRQLPEEGLKFMVYLQKENIIDESGMPKERFSAEFPKEGPSILRIQQVVRGDSAAYFCASSPPQGNNEQFFGPGTRLTVL.

The chain uses TRBV20-1 and TRBJ2-1; the D gene is possibly TRBD2 (7 bases). CDR1 is DFQATT, CDR2 SNEGSKA, per germline (reference sequence). V was trimmed by 5 bases and J by 4 bases, leaving 15 bases between them. This CDR3 region has 14 residues. As DNA, the CDR3 is TGCAGTGCTGCACCCCGGGGGGCATACAATGAGCAGTTCTTC. It specifies CSAAPRGAYNEQFF.

The sample holds many counts of this clonotype. The chain has TRBV11-2 and TRBJ2-3; TRBD1 or TRBD2 may be the D gene (5 bases each). Trimming pared 8 bases from V and 2 bases from J, leaving 17 bases between. The CDR3 totals 15 residues. Germline V gives CDR1 SGHAT, CDR2 FQNNGV. The CDR3 sequence: CASARGQSLTDTQYF. For the CDR3, the DNA is TGTGCCAGCGCCCGGGGCCAGTCCCTCACAGATACGCAGTATTTT.

This clonotype was detected only a few times. The CDR3 nucleotides are TGTGCCAGCAGCCCGAGGGGGGGAACCAGCACAGATACGCAGTATTTT. Translating gives CASSPRGGTSTDTQYF. The J gene is TRBJ2-3, the V gene TRBV7-8, with D possibly being TRBD2 (7 bases). Germline CDR1 and CDR2: SGHVS and FQNEAQ. The CDR3 sequence is 16 residues long. Trimming took 5 bases from V and 0 from J, leaving 15 bases between them.

This clonotype occurred a few times. The V call is TRBV4-2, the J call TRBJ1-2; D uncertain. Germline CDR1 is LGHNA and CDR2 is YNFKEQ. This CDR3 comprises 14 residues. The ends were cut back, 0 bases at V and 6 bases at J, with 11 bases in the middle. In DNA, the CDR3 is TGTGCCAGCAGCCAAGATCGGTCCGGGAATGGCTACACCTTC. The encoded protein is CASSQDRSGNGYTF.

V gene TRBV28 combines with J gene TRBJ2-7; a weak D match, TRBD2 (6 bases). The length of the CDR3 is 12 residues. Germline-derived CDR1 and CDR2 are MDHEN and SYDVKM. The V gene lost 5 bases and the J gene lost 12 bases, with 17 bases spanning the gap. The CDR3 coding sequence is TGTGCCAGCAGTAACCCCCGGGACTTGCTGTACGTC. This gives the protein CASSNPRDLLYV.

CDR3 region: CASSLAGTGWKNEQFF. The CDR3 DNA is TGTGCCAGCAGCTTGGCCGGTACAGGGTGGAAGAATGAGCAGTTCTTC. The chain joins TRBV5-4 to TRBJ2-1, with D possibly TRBD1 on 6 matching bases. From germline, CDR1 is SGHNT and CDR2 YYREEE (reference sequence). The CDR3 runs 16 residues. V was clipped by 0 bases and J by 7 bases, with 17 bases between them.

This clonotype was counted a few times. This sequence joins TRBV5-1 and TRBJ2-7, with 7 nucleotides matching TRBD1. Germline loops: CDR1 SGHRS, CDR2 YFSETQ. The CDR3 totals 16 residues. V shed 4 bases, J shed 3 bases, and the junction held 13 bases outside the gene matches. The CDR3 DNA reads TGCGCCAGCAGCCTGGAAGCGGTGGGACAGAGCTACGAGCAGTACTTC. Its translation: CASSLEAVGQSYEQYF.

In DNA, the CDR3 is TGTGCCAGCAGTTACGGGGGACAGTCTGAAAAACTGTTTTTT. Protein: CASSYGGQSEKLFF. The chain has TRBV6-5 and TRBJ1-4, with 7 nucleotides matching TRBD1. Germline values: CDR1 MNHEY, CDR2 SVGAGI. V was clipped by 2 bases and J by 7 bases; unmatched bases: 4. There are 14 residues in the CDR3.

This rearrangement joins TRBV9 to TRBJ1-6, with a weak D call TRBD1 (5 bases). The CDR3 extends over 14 amino acids. Germline loops: CDR1 SGDLS, CDR2 YYNGEE. The V gene lost 1 base and the J gene lost 6 bases, with 8 bases spanning the gap. The CDR3 DNA is TGTGCCAGCAGCGTACGACAGACTAATTCACCCCTCCACTTT. Its translation: CASSVRQTNSPLHF.

This clonotype was seen ten or more times. The chain couples TRBV12-3 or TRBV12-4 to TRBJ2-3, with 8 bases fitting TRBD2. The CDR3 runs 13 residues. Unmatched junction bases numbered 0, after V lost 2 bases and J lost 5 bases. The CDR3, as DNA: TGTGCCAGCAGTTTACTAGCGGGAGATACGCAGTATTTT. Its protein is CASSLLAGDTQYF.

This clonotype was recorded a few times. The chain recombines TRBV14 with TRBJ2-5; D remains unclear. The germline V and J ends were trimmed by 8 bases and 2 bases, with 12 bases remaining between them. This CDR3 spans 13 amino acids. Per the germline V gene, CDR1 is SGHDN and CDR2 is FVKESK. CDR3 nucleotide sequence: TGTGCCAGCGCGCAGAATTCACAAGAGACCCAGTACTTC. Its protein product is CASAQNSQETQYF. The full variable domain, with the rest looked up from reference TRBV14 and TRBJ2-5, is EAGVTQFPSHSVIEKGQTVTLRCDPISGHDNLYWYRRVMGKEIKFLLHFVKESKQDESGMPNNRFLAERTGGTYSTLKVQPAELEDSGVYFCASAQNSQETQYFGPGTRLLVL.

The chain is built from TRBV20-1 and TRBJ1-1, with D possibly matching TRBD1 (6 bases). CDR3 length: 12 amino acids. V shed 6 bases and J shed 4 bases, with 12 bases lying between them. Germline lookup yields CDR1 DFQATT and CDR2 SNEGSKA (reference sequence). The CDR3 loop is CSANRAATEAFF. CDR3 DNA: TGCAGTGCCAACAGGGCTGCCACTGAAGCTTTCTTT.

The table lists this clonotype with many counts. The rearrangement links TRBV7-2 to TRBJ2-3, with D tentatively TRBD1 or TRBD2 (6 bases each). Germline assignment: CDR1 SGHTA and CDR2 FQGNSA. This CDR3 is 15 amino acids long. Trimming took 3 bases from V and 4 from J, leaving 14 bases between them. The CDR3 sequence: CASSLWKGGPDTQYF. In DNA, the CDR3 is TGTGCCAGCAGCTTGTGGAAGGGGGGTCCAGATACGCAGTATTTT.

This chain joins TRBV7-2 and TRBJ1-6; the D gene is possibly TRBD1 (6 bases). V lost 5 bases and J 11 bases, leaving 22 bases between the germline ends. The CDR3 length is 16 residues. The germline CDR1 and CDR2 sequences are SGHTA and FQGNSA. CDR3 DNA: TGTGCCAGCAGCACCAGACGGACAGCAGGCTTGCCACCCCTCCACTTT. Encoded protein: CASSTRRTAGLPPLHF.

A few counts support this clonotype. The chain is built from TRBV6-5 and TRBJ2-7; TRBD1 agrees at 12 bases. V was clipped by 0 bases and J by 6 bases; unmatched bases: 3. The germline gives CDR1 MNHEY, CDR2 SVGAGI. This CDR3 has 15 residues. CDR3 residues: CASSYSGQGAFEQYF. The CDR3 DNA reads as TGTGCCAGCAGTTACTCGGGACAGGGGGCTTTCGAGCAGTACTTC.

The chain uses TRBV20-1 and TRBJ2-3, with TRBD1 as a possible D gene (6 bases). This CDR3 has 13 amino acids. CDR1 and CDR2 (germline): DFQATT, SNEGSKA (reference sequence). V was shortened by 6 bases and J by 1 base, with 11 bases between the two germline ends. CDR3 sequence (DNA): TGCAGTGCCCGACAGGATCGCACAGATACGCAGTATTTT. Its protein product is CSARQDRTDTQYF.

This clonotype was seen a handful of times. V gene TRBV5-5 combines with J gene TRBJ2-6, with a possible D match to TRBD2 (6 bases). Trimming took off 4 bases at V and 0 bases at J, with 11 bases between the two ends. CDR3 size: 16 residues. Germline loops: CDR1 SGHKS, CDR2 YYEKEE (reference sequence). The DNA for the CDR3 is TGTGCCAGCAGCACCGTCGGGGGCTCTGGGGCCAACGTCCTGACTTTC. Its protein product is CASSTVGGSGANVLTF. Combining the CDR3 with reference TRBV5-5 and TRBJ2-6 gives the whole variable domain DAGVTQSPTHLIKTRGQQVTLRCSPISGHKSVSWYQQVLGQGPQFIFQYYEKEERGRGNFPDRFSARQFPNYSSELNVNALLLGDSALYLCASSTVGGSGANVLTFGAGSRLTVL.

The CDR3 sequence: CASRITGEQETQYF. The CDR3 DNA follows: TGCGCCAGCAGGATAACGGGGGAGCAAGAGACCCAGTACTTC. The rearrangement uses TRBV5-1 and TRBJ2-5, with D possibly TRBD2 on 6 matching bases. V was cut by 5 bases and J by 2 bases, with 13 bases left in between. There are 14 residues in the CDR3. In germline, CDR1 is SGHRS, CDR2 YFSETQ.